This T cell receptor (beta chain) emerged from a study of blood T cell repertoires in COVID-19. Method: immunoSEQ multiplex PCR; TCRdb's copy keeps in-frame clones and lacks some. The table records about 240,000 clones, roughly 90% of them present only once. V lost 4 bases and J lost 0; bases outside the gene matches: 1. CDR3 size: 13 residues. CDR1 SQVTM and CDR2 ANQGSEA come from the germline V gene. V gene TRBV29-1 combines with J gene TRBJ2-3, with 7 positions matching TRBD2. The sequence derives from a woman in her twenties or thirties with acute COVID-19. Specimen: PBMCs or T cells enriched from blood (not recorded which). The CDR3 loop reads CSVGLASTDTQYF. DNA of the CDR3: TGCAGCGTTGGACTAGCTAGCACAGATACGCAGTATTTT.